This T cell receptor (beta chain) was sequenced in a study of T cell responses to AZD1222 COVID-19 vaccine. In the case of this clone: Its antigen is undetermined.

Findings and limits, study-wide: In the spike-specific TCR repertoire, nearly half reportedly target unmutated variant regions.

From germline, CDR1 is MNHEY and CDR2 SMNVEV (reference sequence). The CDR3 sequence is 17 residues long. J lost 7 bases, V lost 0 bases, and 11 bases had no gene match. Libraries were prepared by immunoSEQ multiplex PCR; TCRdb keeps only in-frame clonotypes and omits some of them. The sample lists about 160,000 clones, 88% occurring once. This sequence was found in an adult who received the AZD1222 COVID-19 vaccine. The sample here was peripheral blood, taken 28 days after the second AZD1222 dose. V is TRBV27 and J is TRBJ2-1; 8 bases are shared with TRBD2. The CDR3 sequence: CASSLSPGGLRWNEQFF. The CDR3 DNA reads as TGTGCCAGCAGTTTATCGCCGGGGGGGCTGAGGTGGAATGAGCAGTTCTTC.